Listed below are T cell receptor beta chains from one sample, sequenced in a study of blood T cells in healthy people across ages. TCRdb passed the 5' RACE reads through MiXCR, listing each CDR3 protein once. The data hold 950,000 to 1,200,000 distinct CDR3 sequences, with 30% to 40% observed a single time. The sequenced sample consisted of blood. These receptor sequences come from a man younger than 35 in good health. Each CDR3 is given with its conserved first and last residue. D genes are given only for firm matches. Size is stated for part of the rows, as once, few or many counts, or as a class when the clone is expanded.

TGTGCCAGCAGCCAAGGGGCGGACAGGGCGAACTACGAGCAGTACTTC | CASSQGADRANYEQYF | TRBJ2-7 | . | TRBD1 | TRBV4-2
TGTACCAGCAGCTCCTCTGGCCGGGACCCTTCGGGGGAGCAGTACTTC | CTSSSSGRDPSGEQYF | TRBJ2-7 | . | . | TRBV7-2
TGCAGTGCAGCTACAGGGGCGAGGACCGAGCAGTACTTC | CSAATGARTEQYF | TRBJ2-7 | . | TRBD1 | TRBV20-1
TGCAGTGCTAGGCGTGGCGGGGGGAAGAACACTGAAGCTTTCTTT | CSARRGGGKNTEAFF | TRBJ1-1 | . | . | TRBV20-1
TGTGCCAGCAGCTTAATAGCGGGGGGGTCTAAACTAGCCAAAAACATTCAGTACTTC | CASSLIAGGSKLAKNIQYF | TRBJ2-4 | . | TRBD2 | TRBV7-2
TGTGCCAGCAGTTTATCCGGGGCCCCCACCTACGAGCAGTACTTC | CASSLSGAPTYEQYF | TRBJ2-7 | . | . | TRBV28
TGTGCCAGCAGTTACTTGGGAAATGAGCAGTTCTTC | CASSYLGNEQFF | TRBJ2-1 | few | . | TRBV6-2/TRBV6-3
TGCGCCAGCAGCCAATTTTTAGAACCCGAGCAGTACTTC | CASSQFLEPEQYF | TRBJ2-7 | . | . | TRBV4-3
TGTGCCAGCAGCGAGACAGGGGCGGCAGATACGCAGTATTTT | CASSETGAADTQYF | TRBJ2-3 | many | TRBD1 | TRBV9
TGTGCCAGCAGCTTAGAAGCAGGGGGGAGACGTCAGAATACGCAGTATTTT | CASSLEAGGRRQNTQYF | TRBJ2-3 | . | . | TRBV7-2
TGTGCCAGCAGGAGGACAGGGTCCCACGAGCAGTACTTC | CASRRTGSHEQYF | TRBJ2-7 | . | TRBD1 | TRBV6-2/TRBV6-3
TGTACCAGCAGCTTAGTGTTCGGTGAAGCTTTCTTT | CTSSLVFGEAFF | TRBJ1-1 | . | . | TRBV7-2
TGCAGTGCTAGAGAGGGTCTCACTGAAGCTTTCTTT | CSAREGLTEAFF | TRBJ1-1 | . | . | TRBV20-1
TGTGCCAGCAGCGCCACTAGCGGTACGCAGTATTTT | CASSATSGTQYF | TRBJ2-3 | . | TRBD2 | TRBV7-9
TGTGCCTGGAGTGTACGCAGGGACACCGGGGAGCTGTTTTTT | CAWSVRRDTGELFF | TRBJ2-2 | once | . | TRBV30
TGCAGCGTTGATTACAGGGGTTACGTGAACACTGAAGCTTTCTTT | CSVDYRGYVNTEAFF | TRBJ1-1 | . | TRBD1 | TRBV29-1
TGTGCCAGCAGCCAAGATCCGCTGCGCCAGGGGGATTTTTATCAGCCCCAGCATTTT | CASSQDPLRQGDFYQPQHF | TRBJ1-5 | . | TRBD1 | TRBV3-1
TGTGCCAGCAGTAAACCTAGAGGAGGGACGGGGAACACTGAAGCTTTCTTT | CASSKPRGGTGNTEAFF | TRBJ1-1 | few | . | TRBV2
TGTGCCAGCAGTGGTCCCAGGGTTCGCGAGACCCAGTACTTC | CASSGPRVRETQYF | TRBJ2-5 | few | . | TRBV6-1
TGTGCCAGCAGGTACACTTATAGCAATCAGCACCAGCATTTT | CASRYTYSNQHQHF | TRBJ1-5 | . | . | TRBV28
TGCGGCGCGCGACGGACCGTGCAAGAGACCCAGTACTTC | CGARRTVQETQYF | TRBJ2-5 | . | . | TRBV29-1
TGTGCCAGCAGTCCCCCGGGACACCAAACAGATACGCAGTATTTT | CASSPPGHQTDTQYF | TRBJ2-3 | . | . | TRBV28
TGTGCCAGCAGCTTTCCGGCCAGTACCTATGGCTACACCTTC | CASSFPASTYGYTF | TRBJ1-2 | few | . | TRBV7-2
TGTGCCAGCAAAGACAGGGGGTACTACGAGCAGTACTTC | CASKDRGYYEQYF | TRBJ2-7 | . | TRBD1 | TRBV2
TGTGCCAGCAGCGGGACTAGAGACCTGACAGATACGCAGTATTTT | CASSGTRDLTDTQYF | TRBJ2-3 | . | TRBD2 | TRBV9
TGTGCCAGCAGCCTCTTGGGCCCTACGCAGTATTTT | CASSLLGPTQYF | TRBJ2-3 | . | . | TRBV7-9
TGTGCCAGCAGCTTAGTCGGGGACGGAGCTTTCTTT | CASSLVGDGAFF | TRBJ1-1 | once | . | TRBV7-9
TGTGCCAGCAGTGGGACTAGCGGGGAAAGCTCCTACAATGAGCAGTTCTTC | CASSGTSGESSYNEQFF | TRBJ2-1 | few | TRBD2 | TRBV12-3/TRBV12-4
TGTGCCATCAGTGAACACAGGGCCACCAATCAGCCCCAGCATTTT | CAISEHRATNQPQHF | TRBJ1-5 | few | . | TRBV10-3
TGTGCCAGCAGCCCACGACAAATCGGAAATGAGCAGTTCTTC | CASSPRQIGNEQFF | TRBJ2-1 | . | . | TRBV7-9
TGTGCCAGCCGCCTGCGGACAGATACGCAGTATTTT | CASRLRTDTQYF | TRBJ2-3 | . | . | TRBV28
TGTGCCAGCAGCCCTAGGCTTAGAGGGGATGAAGCTTTCTTT | CASSPRLRGDEAFF | TRBJ1-1 | . | . | TRBV7-9
TGCAGTGCTAGTTATTTCCAAGCGGGGGGAGGAGATACGCAGTATTTT | CSASYFQAGGGDTQYF | TRBJ2-3 | . | TRBD2 | TRBV20-1
TGTGCCAGCAGCTTGGGACAGACATACTACGAGCAGTACTTC | CASSLGQTYYEQYF | TRBJ2-7 | . | . | TRBV5-4
TGTGCCAGCAGTTTACGAGGGGTCAATCAGCCCCAGCATTTT | CASSLRGVNQPQHF | TRBJ1-5 | . | . | TRBV27
TGTGCCAGCAGGTTACAGGGGGGGGAAAAGACCCAGTACTTC | CASRLQGGEKTQYF | TRBJ2-5 | . | . | TRBV27
TGTGCCAGCAGTTTGGACAGGGAGTCTGGAAACACCATATATTTT | CASSLDRESGNTIYF | TRBJ1-3 | . | TRBD1 | TRBV12-3/TRBV12-4
TGCGCCAGCAGCCAGGGAGGGGCGCGGGGCACTGAAGCTTTCTTT | CASSQGGARGTEAFF | TRBJ1-1 | . | . | TRBV4-3
TGTGCCAGCAGTATGTGGACCTACGAGCAGTACTTC | CASSMWTYEQYF | TRBJ2-7 | . | . | TRBV12-3/TRBV12-4
TGTGCCAGCAGTACCACATCGAGAGAGACCCAGTACTTC | CASSTTSRETQYF | TRBJ2-5 | few | . | TRBV6-2/TRBV6-3
TGCGCCAGCAGCCGCTACAGGGGCTCCTACAATGAGCAGTTCTTC | CASSRYRGSYNEQFF | TRBJ2-1 | . | TRBD1 | TRBV23-1
TGTGCCAGCAGCACAGGCTTAATGAGCACCTACGAGCAGTACTTC | CASSTGLMSTYEQYF | TRBJ2-7 | . | . | TRBV9
TGTGCCTGGAGTGTACGGGTGAATACCGGGGAGCTGTTTTTT | CAWSVRVNTGELFF | TRBJ2-2 | . | . | TRBV30
TGTGCCAGCAGCTTAGACGGTATCACAGATACGCAGTATTTT | CASSLDGITDTQYF | TRBJ2-3 | . | . | TRBV11-1
TGCGCCAGCAGCCAAGCGGCCGGAGTCAGCTACGAGCAGTACTTC | CASSQAAGVSYEQYF | TRBJ2-7 | few | . | TRBV4-3
TGCAGTGCTGGACAGCCGGAGTCGGAAGCTTTCTTT | CSAGQPESEAFF | TRBJ1-1 | . | . | TRBV20-1
TGTGCCAGCAGCTGGGAGGGGGACGAGCAGTACTTC | CASSWEGDEQYF | TRBJ2-7 | . | . | TRBV13
TGTGCCAGCAGTTACCCCATCCCGACAGCGAACACTGAAGCTTTCTTT | CASSYPIPTANTEAFF | TRBJ1-1 | few | . | TRBV12-3/TRBV12-4
TGCAGCGTTGCATCCGGGGGGCTTAAGCCCTACGAGCAGTTCTTC | CSVASGGLKPYEQFF | TRBJ2-1 | . | . | TRBV29-1
TGCGCCAGCAGCCAAGCCCCGAGCGGGGAGCTGTTTTTT | CASSQAPSGELFF | TRBJ2-2 | . | . | TRBV4-1
TGCAGTGCTAGAGGAGCGGACGCCACAGATACGCAGTATTTT | CSARGADATDTQYF | TRBJ2-3 | . | . | TRBV20-1
TGTGCCAGCAGTCTCGAGGTGCTGAACACTGAAGCTTTCTTT | CASSLEVLNTEAFF | TRBJ1-1 | . | . | TRBV25-1
TGTGCCAGCAGTGAGGGTACTTTTATCCGGGGGAACGGCTACACCTTC | CASSEGTFIRGNGYTF | TRBJ1-2 | . | . | TRBV25-1
TGTGCCAGCAGTTACCGCAGTGGCACTGAAGCTTTCTTT | CASSYRSGTEAFF | TRBJ1-1 | . | . | TRBV27
TGTGCCAGCAGCCGGGACAGGGGGCATAGGGCCCAGTACTTC | CASSRDRGHRAQYF | TRBJ2-7 | few | TRBD1 | TRBV27